The rows below give T cell receptor beta chains drawn from one sample of a study of tumor-infiltrating lymphocytes in primary liver carcinoma. TCRdb analysed the multiplex PCR reads with MiXCR anew, one entry per CDR3 protein. The table has over 100,000 distinct CDR3 sequences, about two thirds seen once; the top ten hold over 8%. The sequenced material came from tumor-adjacent normal liver tissue. The receptors were gathered from a woman aged 55-75 years with primary liver carcinoma and hepatitis B virus infection. Both conserved end residues are part of each CDR3. D genes are given only for firm matches. For some rows the clone size is stated as once, few or many, or as a class when expanded; others skip it.

J,length,size,V,D,CDR3,DNA
TRBJ1-5,16,many,TRBV6-5,TRBD1,CASSPQPGQGTQPQHF,TGTGCCAGCAGCCCCCAACCGGGACAGGGTACCCAACCCCAGCATTTT
TRBJ2-3,16,.,TRBV28,.,CASRRWRGGITDTQYF,TGTGCCAGCAGACGCTGGAGGGGCGGAATCACAGATACGCAGTATTTT
TRBJ1-2,14,many,TRBV28,.,CASSPLGANYGYTF,TGTGCCAGCAGTCCCCTGGGGGCAAACTATGGCTACACCTTC
TRBJ1-4,16,.,TRBV12-3/TRBV12-4,TRBD1,CASSSVRYGTGEKLFF,TGTGCTAGCAGTTCGGTGAGATACGGGACAGGCGAAAAACTGTTTTTT
TRBJ2-6,16,.,TRBV5-8,.,CASSFPHSSGANVLTF,TGTGCCAGCAGCTTCCCTCATTCCTCTGGAGCCAACGTCCTGACTTTC
TRBJ2-3,15,.,TRBV11-2,.,CASSSGSIPTDMQYF,TGTGCCAGTAGCTCCGGGTCTATTCCCACAGATATGCAGTATTTT
TRBJ2-1,15,.,TRBV7-8,.,CASRYGIGGTHEQFF,TGTGCCAGCAGATACGGGATTGGCGGGACTCATGAGCAGTTCTTC
TRBJ2-7,13,many,TRBV6-6,.,CASSLAGAYEQYF,TGTGCCAGCAGTTTAGCAGGGGCCTACGAGCAGTACTTC
TRBJ2-5,12,.,TRBV6-1,.,CASIHVQETQYF,TGTGCCAGCATTCATGTTCAGGAGACCCAGTACTTC
TRBJ1-4,16,.,TRBV6-5,.,CASSYPVRRGREKLFF,TGTGCCAGCAGTTACCCGGTCCGGAGGGGAAGGGAAAAACTGTTTTTT
TRBJ1-2,16,many,TRBV7-9,TRBD1,CASSLVAGQGSRGYTF,TGTGCCAGCAGCTTAGTGGCCGGACAGGGGAGTCGGGGCTACACCTTC
TRBJ2-5,13,.,TRBV11-2,.,CANSFENQGTQNF,TGTGCCAACAGCTTCGAAAACCAAGGGACCCAGAACTTC
TRBJ2-3,17,.,TRBV5-4,.,CASGVDGHPPPTDTQYF,TGTGCCAGCGGCGTAGACGGACACCCTCCACCCACAGATACGCAGTACTTT
TRBJ2-1,15,many,TRBV29-1,.,CSVDPGGKGDNEQFF,TGCAGCGTTGACCCCGGGGGCAAGGGCGACAATGAGCAGTTCTTC
TRBJ2-3,18,.,TRBV11-2,TRBD2,CAGSLGSLLAGGADTQYF,TGTGCCGGTAGCTTAGGGTCTTTACTAGCGGGAGGGGCAGATACGCAGTATTTT
TRBJ2-2,15,.,TRBV12-5,.,CARGLEKGNTGELFF,TGTGCTCGTGGTTTGGAGAAGGGGAACACCGGGGAGCTGTTTTTT
TRBJ2-5,15,.,TRBV12-5,.,CTSATTDSPGETQYF,TGTACTAGTGCTACCACGGACAGCCCGGGGGAGACCCAGTACTTC
TRBJ2-7,13,.,TRBV4-1,.,CTISQVSSDEQYF,TGCACCATCAGCCAAGTATCGTCGGACGAGCAGTACTTC
TRBJ1-2,17,many,TRBV4-1,.,CASSHPGQYQRVYGYTF,TGCGCCAGCAGCCACCCAGGACAATACCAAAGAGTATATGGCTACACCTTC
TRBJ1-2,13,.,TRBV10-3,.,CAISTKADYGYTF,TGTGCCATCAGTACAAAGGCCGACTATGGCTACACCTTC
TRBJ2-7,13,many,TRBV7-8,TRBD2,CASSLAGGEKQYF,TGTGCCAGCAGCTTAGCGGGAGGGGAAAAGCAGTACTTC
TRBJ2-1,14,many,TRBV7-9,.,CASSLQRRDNEQFF,TGTGCCAGCAGCTTACAGCGACGCGACAATGAGCAGTTCTTC
TRBJ2-7,20,.,TRBV11-2,TRBD2,CASSAISRLAGRQKPYEQYF,TGTGCCAGCAGCGCCATTTCCCGACTAGCGGGAAGGCAGAAACCCTATGAACAGTACTTC
TRBJ2-1,12,.,TRBV29-1,.,CSASLSLHKQFF,TGCAGCGCCTCCCTATCCCTCCACAAGCAGTTCTTC
TRBJ1-2,15,.,TRBV6-1,.,CSSSEADSGSYGYTF,TGTTCCAGCAGTGAAGCGGACTCAGGGTCCTATGGCTACACTTTC
TRBJ2-1,15,.,TRBV5-1,.,CASSFRGPNYSEQFF,TGCGCCAGCAGCTTTCGGGGACCGAACTACAGTGAGCAGTTCTTC
TRBJ2-1,18,.,TRBV11-2,TRBD1,CASSSGGPGRGSYNEQFF,TGTGCCAGCAGCTCAGGGGGACCAGGACGGGGCTCCTACAATGAGCAGTTCTTC
TRBJ1-4,14,.,TRBV11-2,TRBD1,CASSLRGAGEKMFF,TGTGCTAGCAGTCTCAGGGGGGCGGGTGAAAAAATGTTTTTT
TRBJ2-5,16,few,TRBV18,TRBD2,CASSPPRLAGVETQYF,TGTGCCAGCTCACCGCCGAGACTAGCGGGAGTTGAGACCCAGTACTTC
TRBJ1-4,16,.,TRBV11-2,TRBD1,CASRLVVGTGVEKLFF,TGTGCTAGCAGGTTAGTCGTAGGGACAGGGGTTGAAAAACTGTTTTTT
TRBJ2-1,14,.,TRBV6-5,.,CANSSLRQVYEQFF,TGTGCCAACAGTTCCCTGAGGCAGGTGTATGAGCAGTTCTTC
TRBJ2-1,14,.,TRBV11-2,.,CASSPMSGANEQSF,TGTGCCAGCAGCCCAATGTCCGGGGCCAATGAGCAGTCCTTC
TRBJ2-3,12,many,TRBV30,.,CAWSRLLDTQYF,TGTGCCTGGAGTAGGCTTTTGGATACGCAGTATTTT
TRBJ2-5,14,many,TRBV28,.,CASINGQEQETQYF,TGTGCCAGCATTAACGGACAAGAGCAAGAGACCCAGTACTTC
TRBJ1-5,15,few,TRBV18,.,CASSPGKRGLQPQHF,TGTGCCAGCTCACCAGGGAAGCGAGGGCTTCAGCCCCAGCATTTT
TRBJ1-3,17,.,TRBV11-2,.,CVSSLAPRAGSGNTIYF,TGTGTCAGCAGCTTAGCTCCCAGGGCGGGCTCTGGAAACACCATATATTTT
TRBJ2-1,15,.,TRBV6-4,TRBD2,CASIILAGAYNEQFF,TGTGCCAGCATCATCCTAGCGGGAGCCTACAATGAGCAGTTCTTC
TRBJ2-5,15,.,TRBV5-5,.,CTTSFGLMNQETLYF,TGTACCACCAGCTTTGGACTCATGAACCAAGAGACCCTGTACTTC
TRBJ1-6,13,.,TRBV6-2/TRBV6-3,.,CASNYRARSPLHF,TGTGCCAGCAACTACAGGGCCAGGTCACCCCTCCACTTT
TRBJ1-3,16,few,TRBV11-2,.,CASSLFSSVSGNTIYF,TGTGCCAGCAGCTTATTTTCTTCAGTATCTGGAAACACCATATATTTT